The rows below give T cell receptor beta chains drawn from one sample of a study of PD-1 blockade in classical Hodgkin lymphoma. Profiling relied on immunoSEQ multiplex PCR, and the TCRdb table lists in-frame clones only, not all of them. The sample includes around 42,000 clones, 60% to 75% of them seen just once. Sequenced material: peripheral blood mononuclear cells (PBMCs), taken at baseline. These receptors were taken from a human donor with classical Hodgkin lymphoma. Both conserved end residues are part of each CDR3. D genes are given only for firm matches. Only some rows state a clone size, as once, few, many or a class for expanded clones.

clone_size j_call d_call v_call cdr3_aa cdr3_nt
NA TRBJ1-1 NA TRBV9 CASSVAPPAEAFF TGTGCCAGCAGCGTAGCCCCCCCCGCTGAAGCTTTCTTT
few TRBJ1-1 NA TRBV13 CASSLGGVEAFF TGTGCCAGCAGCTTAGGAGGGGTTGAAGCTTTCTTT
NA TRBJ2-5 NA TRBV25-1 CASSEYKDSQETQYF TGTGCCAGCAGTGAGTATAAGGACAGTCAAGAGACCCAGTACTTC
few TRBJ2-5 NA TRBV6-5 CASSWDTSGATQYF TGTGCCAGCAGTTGGGACACCTCGGGTGCGACCCAGTACTTC
NA TRBJ2-7 NA TRBV30 CAWRHGAAYYEQYF TGTGCCTGGCGGCACGGAGCCGCCTACTACGAGCAGTACTTC
NA TRBJ1-3 TRBD1 TRBV18 CASFTNTGGGNTIYF TGTGCCAGCTTCACGAATACAGGGGGTGGAAACACCATATATTTT
NA TRBJ1-2 TRBD1 TRBV7-9 CASSPPRTGKDYGYTF TGTGCCAGCAGCCCCCCCCGGACAGGGAAGGACTATGGCTACACCTTC
NA TRBJ2-1 NA TRBV5-4 CASSLGKRGEQFF TGTGCCAGCAGCTTGGGGAAGAGGGGTGAGCAGTTCTTC
NA TRBJ1-1 TRBD1 TRBV10-3 CAISRQGDTEAFF TGTGCCATCAGTAGACAGGGGGACACTGAAGCTTTCTTT
NA TRBJ1-2 NA TRBV28 CASSYSYGYTF TGTGCCAGCAGTTACAGCTATGGCTACACCTTC
NA TRBJ1-5 NA TRBV11-2 CASSLDASNQPQHF TGTGCCAGCAGCTTAGATGCTAGCAATCAGCCCCAGCATTTT
NA TRBJ2-5 TRBD2 TRBV2 CASYGASGGRTQETQYF TGTGCCAGCTACGGGGCTAGCGGGGGAAGGACTCAAGAGACCCAGTACTTC
NA TRBJ1-6 TRBD1 TRBV10-3 CAISESASRGMTPLHF TGTGCCATCAGTGAGTCGGCTTCCAGGGGGATGACACCCCTCCACTTT
NA TRBJ1-1 TRBD1 TRBV6-6 CASSYKGAGWAFF TGTGCCAGCAGTTATAAGGGGGCCGGATGGGCTTTCTTT
few TRBJ1-1 TRBD1 TRBV5-1 CASSSTGVVHTEAFF TGCGCCAGCAGCTCGACAGGGGTGGTTCACACTGAAGCTTTCTTT
NA TRBJ2-7 NA TRBV6-5 CASSYRIGSYEQYF TGTGCCAGCAGTTATCGGATAGGGTCGTACGAGCAGTACTTC
NA TRBJ2-7 TRBD2 TRBV19 CASSMGRTREQYF TGTGCCAGTAGTATGGGGAGGACTAGGGAGCAGTACTTC
few TRBJ2-1 NA TRBV9 CASSETGTPYNEQFF TGTGCCAGCAGTGAAACCGGGACACCCTACAATGAGCAGTTCTTC
NA TRBJ1-1 TRBD1 TRBV7-6 CASSDGTGNTEAFF TGTGCCAGCAGCGACGGGACAGGGAACACTGAAGCTTTCTTT
NA TRBJ2-5 NA TRBV6-5 CASETGNGQETQYF TGTGCCAGCGAGACAGGAAACGGCCAAGAGACCCAGTACTTC
NA TRBJ2-7 TRBD1 TRBV9 CASSMGQSYEQYF TGTGCCAGCAGCATGGGACAGTCCTACGAGCAGTACTTC
NA TRBJ1-1 NA TRBV19 CASIPTGGTPEAFF TGTGCCAGTATCCCGACAGGAGGAACTCCTGAAGCTTTCTTT
once TRBJ1-3 NA TRBV25-1 CASSLRGGISGNTIYF TGTGCCAGCTCACTCAGGGGCGGGATTTCTGGAAACACCATATATTTT
NA TRBJ1-4 NA TRBV6-5 CASSYGSVATNEKLFF TGTGCCAGCAGTTACGGATCAGTTGCAACTAATGAAAAACTGTTTTTT
NA TRBJ1-1 NA TRBV11-3 CASSLAGVNTEAFF TGTGCCAGCAGCTTAGCTGGGGTGAACACTGAAGCTTTCTTT